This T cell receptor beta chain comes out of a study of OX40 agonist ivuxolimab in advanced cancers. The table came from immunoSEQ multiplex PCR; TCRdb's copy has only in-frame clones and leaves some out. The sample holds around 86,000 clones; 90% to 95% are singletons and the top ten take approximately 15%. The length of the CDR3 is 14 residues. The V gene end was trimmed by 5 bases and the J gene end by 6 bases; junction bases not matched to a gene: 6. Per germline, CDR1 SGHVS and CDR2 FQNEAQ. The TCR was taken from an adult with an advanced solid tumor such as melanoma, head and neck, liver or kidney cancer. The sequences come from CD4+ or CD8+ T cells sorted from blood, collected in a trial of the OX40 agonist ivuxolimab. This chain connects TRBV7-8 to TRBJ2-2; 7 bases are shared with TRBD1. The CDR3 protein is CASSPQQGPGELFF. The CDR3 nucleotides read TGTGCCAGCAGCCCCCAACAGGGGCCCGGGGAGCTGTTTTTT.